The rows below give T cell receptor beta chains drawn from one sample of a study of blood T cells in healthy people across ages. TCRdb reprocessed the 5' RACE reads via MiXCR and lists one record per CDR3 protein. Here the sample spans hundreds of thousands of distinct CDR3 sequences, 56% being singletons. The sequencing input was blood. Receptors were obtained from a man aged 35 to 55 in good health. Both conserved end residues are part of each CDR3. The D gene is left open where the match is weak. Clone size is given for some rows only: seen once, a few or many times, or a class if the clone is expanded.

V: TRBV28
D: -
J: TRBJ2-7
size: few
DNA: TGTGCCAGCATCATGGACAGAACTAGACACGAGCAGTACTTC
CDR3: CASIMDRTRHEQYF

V: TRBV12-3/TRBV12-4
D: -
J: TRBJ2-1
size: -
DNA: TGTGCCAGCAGTTTCCGGGGTGTTAGGACCCACCCTGTTGGTGAGCAGTTCTTC
CDR3: CASSFRGVRTHPVGEQFF

V: TRBV2
D: -
J: TRBJ2-3
size: few
DNA: TGTGCCAGCAGTGTAGCTGTTACCACAGATACGCAGTATTTT
CDR3: CASSVAVTTDTQYF

V: TRBV27
D: -
J: TRBJ1-5
size: many
DNA: TGTGCCAGCAGTTCGGGACGGAGCAATCAGCCCCAGCATTTT
CDR3: CASSSGRSNQPQHF

V: TRBV12-3/TRBV12-4
D: TRBD1
J: TRBJ1-2
size: -
DNA: TGTGCCAGCAGCCAGAGACAGGGGGATGGCTACACCTTC
CDR3: CASSQRQGDGYTF

V: TRBV2
D: -
J: TRBJ2-3
size: -
DNA: TGTGCCAGCAGTGAAGTTGTCACCGGGGGAGATACGCAGTATTTT
CDR3: CASSEVVTGGDTQYF

V: TRBV29-1
D: TRBD1
J: TRBJ2-2
size: once
DNA: TGCAGCGTAGGGACAGAGTCCCCCGGGGAGCTGTTTTTT
CDR3: CSVGTESPGELFF

V: TRBV7-3
D: TRBD2
J: TRBJ2-6
size: -
DNA: TGTGCCAGCAGCCAAAAGACTAGCGGGGTATTATCTGGGGCCAACGTCCTGACTTTC
CDR3: CASSQKTSGVLSGANVLTF

V: TRBV5-1
D: -
J: TRBJ1-1
size: -
DNA: TGCGCCAGCACTGAGGCTTTGAACACTGAAGCTTTCTTT
CDR3: CASTEALNTEAFF

V: TRBV21-1
D: -
J: TRBJ1-1
size: -
DNA: TGTGCCAGCAGCAAAGTGCCTCGGCAGGGAAGGATGGTAACTGAAGCTTTCTTT
CDR3: CASSKVPRQGRMVTEAFF

V: TRBV11-1
D: TRBD1
J: TRBJ2-1
size: -
DNA: TGTGCCAGAAGCTCGGGACAGGGGGCCCACAATGAGCAGTTCTTC
CDR3: CARSSGQGAHNEQFF

V: TRBV3-1
D: -
J: TRBJ1-1
size: -
DNA: TGTGCCAGCAGCCAAAGAGAGTGGGCCATTGAAGCTTTCTTT
CDR3: CASSQREWAIEAFF

V: TRBV20-1
D: -
J: TRBJ2-5
size: -
DNA: TGCAGTGCTAGAGATCCGAGCAGCCCGGGGGAGACCCAGTACTTC
CDR3: CSARDPSSPGETQYF

V: TRBV6-1
D: -
J: TRBJ1-6
size: -
DNA: TGTGCCAGCCCCTCGGACGTCCGAGGTTCACCCCTCCACTTT
CDR3: CASPSDVRGSPLHF

V: TRBV6-5
D: -
J: TRBJ1-6
size: -
DNA: TGTGCCAGCAGTCGCCCTGATCCGAGTAATCCACCCCTCCACTTT
CDR3: CASSRPDPSNPPLHF

V: TRBV29-1
D: -
J: TRBJ2-1
size: -
DNA: TGCAGCGGGGGGAGCGGTTCCTACAATGAGCAGTTCTTC
CDR3: CSGGSGSYNEQFF

V: TRBV25-1
D: -
J: TRBJ2-6
size: -
DNA: TGTGCCAGCAGTGGGGGTTGGACTGGGGTCTCTGGGGCCAACGTCCTGACTTTC
CDR3: CASSGGWTGVSGANVLTF

V: TRBV6-2/TRBV6-3
D: -
J: TRBJ2-4
size: -
DNA: TGTGCCAGCAGTTACCGTAGCCTAGCCAAAAACATTCAGTACTTC
CDR3: CASSYRSLAKNIQYF

V: TRBV28
D: -
J: TRBJ2-5
size: -
DNA: TGTGCCAGCGTAGGGGGGGCGGGTAATGAGCAGTACTTC
CDR3: CASVGGAGNEQYF

V: TRBV28
D: -
J: TRBJ2-7
size: few
DNA: TGTGCCAGCAGTTTATCGGGGACCACCTACGAGCAGTACTTC
CDR3: CASSLSGTTYEQYF

V: TRBV7-2
D: TRBD2
J: TRBJ2-1
size: few
DNA: TGTGCCAGCAGCTTAGACCGGGGGGGCAGGGAGAATGAGCAGTTCTTC
CDR3: CASSLDRGGRENEQFF

V: TRBV25-1
D: -
J: TRBJ2-7
size: -
DNA: TGTGCCAGCAGTGAGCACCTAAGACAGGAACGAGATGAGCAGTACTTC
CDR3: CASSEHLRQERDEQYF

V: TRBV5-1
D: -
J: TRBJ2-6
size: -
DNA: TGCGCCAGCAGCTTACTAGGACATATTTTCTCTGGGGCCAACGTCCTGACTTTC
CDR3: CASSLLGHIFSGANVLTF

V: TRBV5-1
D: -
J: TRBJ2-5
size: few
DNA: TGCGCCAGCAGCTTGGTGGGGGGGCGCGGGATGTTTGAGCAGTACTTC
CDR3: CASSLVGGRGMFEQYF

V: TRBV11-2
D: -
J: TRBJ2-3
size: -
DNA: TGTGCCAGCACCCGGGGTAACCGTCTCACAGATACGCAGTATTTT
CDR3: CASTRGNRLTDTQYF

V: TRBV6-5
D: -
J: TRBJ2-7
size: -
DNA: TGTGCCAGCAGTTCTAGGGGAGTCGCTACCTACGAGCAGTACTTC
CDR3: CASSSRGVATYEQYF

V: TRBV6-5
D: -
J: TRBJ1-1
size: -
DNA: TGTGCCACCCGCGTGGGGCCGAACACTGAAGCTTTCTTT
CDR3: CATRVGPNTEAFF

V: TRBV27
D: TRBD1
J: TRBJ1-2
size: few
DNA: TGTGCCAGCAGACCAAACAGGGGGCTTAACTATGGCTACACCTTC
CDR3: CASRPNRGLNYGYTF

V: TRBV27
D: -
J: TRBJ2-7
size: -
DNA: TGTGCCAGCAGTTTAGAGGCAGTAGGAGCCTACGAGCAGTACTTC
CDR3: CASSLEAVGAYEQYF

V: TRBV4-3
D: -
J: TRBJ2-7
size: few
DNA: TGCGCCAGCAGCCAAGGTTCAGGGGCCTACGAGCAGTACTTC
CDR3: CASSQGSGAYEQYF

V: TRBV9
D: -
J: TRBJ2-1
size: -
DNA: TGTGCCAGCAGCGTAGCGTGGGGCCTTTCCTACAATGAGCAGTTCTTC
CDR3: CASSVAWGLSYNEQFF

V: TRBV7-8
D: TRBD2
J: TRBJ2-5
size: -
DNA: TGTGCCAGCAGCTTAGTTCCTGGACTAGCGGAAGAGACCCAGTACTTC
CDR3: CASSLVPGLAEETQYF

V: TRBV20-1
D: TRBD2
J: TRBJ2-5
size: -
DNA: TGCAGTGCTCCCGGGCGGGAGGGCCTCGAGACCCAGTACTTC
CDR3: CSAPGREGLETQYF

V: TRBV28
D: -
J: TRBJ1-1
size: -
DNA: TGTGCCAGCAGGGGACGGCCAGAAGCTTTCTTT
CDR3: CASRGRPEAFF

V: TRBV20-1
D: -
J: TRBJ2-5
size: once
DNA: TGCAGTGCTAGTCTTGCCGGATCTGTGGAGACCCAGTACTTC
CDR3: CSASLAGSVETQYF

V: TRBV7-8
D: TRBD1
J: TRBJ2-5
size: -
DNA: TGTGCCAGCAGACTCGGGACAGAGCAGTACTTC
CDR3: CASRLGTEQYF

V: TRBV6-6
D: -
J: TRBJ2-2
size: -
DNA: TGTGCCAGCAGCCCTATGGGAGAAGAGGCCGGGGAGCTGTTTTTT
CDR3: CASSPMGEEAGELFF

V: TRBV3-1
D: -
J: TRBJ1-1
size: -
DNA: TGTGCCAGCAGCCAAGAAGCGGCCCGAACTGAAGCTTTCTTT
CDR3: CASSQEAARTEAFF

V: TRBV6-2/TRBV6-3
D: -
J: TRBJ2-6
size: few
DNA: TGTGCCACCCAGGACAGTTACTCTGGGGCCAACGTCCTGACTTTC
CDR3: CATQDSYSGANVLTF

V: TRBV12-3/TRBV12-4
D: -
J: TRBJ2-3
size: few
DNA: TGTGCCAGCAGTTTGGGCAGGTATACAGATACGCAGTATTTT
CDR3: CASSLGRYTDTQYF

V: TRBV10-3
D: TRBD1
J: TRBJ1-4
size: -
DNA: TGTGCCTCCGGACAGGCCGATAATGAAAAACTGTTTTTT
CDR3: CASGQADNEKLFF

V: TRBV7-3
D: TRBD2
J: TRBJ2-3
size: -
DNA: TGTGCCAGCAGTTCCCTAGCGGGGGCCCTGACAGATACGCAGTATTTT
CDR3: CASSSLAGALTDTQYF

V: TRBV20-1
D: TRBD2
J: TRBJ2-1
size: few
DNA: TGCAGTGCTAGTAACTATCGACTAGCGGGGAATAATGAGCAGTTCTTC
CDR3: CSASNYRLAGNNEQFF

V: TRBV27
D: -
J: TRBJ2-7
size: -
DNA: TGTGCCAGCAGTTTATCGACGCGGGGCCACGAGCAGTACTTC
CDR3: CASSLSTRGHEQYF

V: TRBV7-2
D: -
J: TRBJ1-2
size: many
DNA: TGTGCCAGCAGCTTAGAGGCTGTCACGGCCCATGGCTACACCTTC
CDR3: CASSLEAVTAHGYTF

V: TRBV6-6
D: -
J: TRBJ2-5
size: -
DNA: TGTGCCAGCAGTTACGTAACCCAGGCGACTAAGGGAGAGACCCAGTACTTC
CDR3: CASSYVTQATKGETQYF

V: TRBV4-2
D: TRBD2
J: TRBJ2-1
size: few
DNA: TGTGCCAGCGAGATTGCGGGAGGCTCCTACAATGAGCAGTTCTTC
CDR3: CASEIAGGSYNEQFF

V: TRBV15
D: -
J: TRBJ2-3
size: -
DNA: TGTGCCACCAGCAGAGCCGGGGGGCTTAATACGCAGTATTTT
CDR3: CATSRAGGLNTQYF

V: TRBV4-3
D: TRBD2
J: TRBJ2-1
size: -
DNA: TGCGCCAGCAGCCAAAGGGGTAGCGGGAGGCTTATCTACAATGAGCAGTTCTTC
CDR3: CASSQRGSGRLIYNEQFF

V: TRBV3-1
D: TRBD2
J: TRBJ2-3
size: -
DNA: TGTGCCAGCAGCCAAGATCGGAGCGGGGGAAGCACAGATACGCAGTATTTT
CDR3: CASSQDRSGGSTDTQYF

V: TRBV18
D: TRBD1
J: TRBJ2-7
size: -
DNA: TGTGCCAGCTCGCGGACGAGTACCGGGACAGATCCCTACGAGCAGTACTTC
CDR3: CASSRTSTGTDPYEQYF

V: TRBV10-3
D: TRBD2
J: TRBJ2-2
size: -
DNA: TGTGCCGCACGGACTAGCGGGGGGTCTTACACCGGGGAGCTGTTTTTT
CDR3: CAARTSGGSYTGELFF

V: TRBV7-2
D: TRBD1
J: TRBJ1-2
size: -
DNA: TGCGCCAGCAGCCAAGAGGTACAGGGGGCTTATGGCTACACCTTC
CDR3: CASSQEVQGAYGYTF

V: TRBV30
D: TRBD2
J: TRBJ2-1
size: -
DNA: TGTGCCTGGAAAGGGACTACCAGCTCCTACAATGAGCAGTTCTTC
CDR3: CAWKGTTSSYNEQFF